This T cell receptor (beta chain) was recorded in a study of blood T cell repertoires in COVID-19. Study-level background: PBMCs, B-cell-depleted T cells, or T cells provided the cDNA or gDNA that made up the material.

TCRdb's copy holds only in-frame clones and misses some; the assay was immunoSEQ multiplex PCR. The sample carries fewer than 350,000 clones, about 86% recorded once. This receptor was obtained from a woman in her twenties or thirties who had recovered from COVID-19. Sequencing was done on a sample of peripheral blood.

CDR3 DNA sequence: TGCGCCAGCAGCTCTCAGGGGACGGGGACTGAAGCTTTCTTT. Translating gives CASSSQGTGTEAFF. The chain couples TRBV5-1 to TRBJ1-1; weak D call: TRBD1 (6 bases). This CDR3 is built from 14 residues. V was clipped by 3 bases and J by 5 bases, with 14 bases between them. Germline-derived CDR1 and CDR2 are SGHRS and YFSETQ.